The present entry profiles one T cell receptor (beta chain) with its context. Its specific antigen is unknown. Qualities for individual bases were not recorded, and no much larger clone is one base off. This sample stems from a study of T cells in Graves' hyperthyroidism and ophthalmopathy (dated 2019 in TCRdb). Regarding the complete study: Peripheral blood was collected at initial diagnosis, before any treatment. To identify distinguishing TCR V-J signatures, a discovery cohort of 100 or so patients was used, comprising 43 with Graves' ophthalmopathy and around 57 with stable Graves' hyperthyroidism. Prospective prediction of ophthalmopathy was tested in an independent validation cohort consisting of 18 hyperthyroidism patients and some 16 patients who later progressed to ophthalmopathy. For training and testing, the 100 or so patients in the discovery cohort were randomly divided in a 7:3 ratio. Thyroid tissue and blood T-cell repertoires from six Graves' hyperthyroidism patients were also compared in the study. After sampling, hyperthyroidism patients received methimazole starting at 30 mg daily, and ophthalmopathy patients received high-dose intravenous methylprednisolone. The paper reports TCR Vbeta CDR3 sequencing of 130 to 150 peripheral blood samples: around 45 ophthalmopathy, over 70 hyperthyroidism and approximately 17 progressor patients. Beyond this particular receptor, the publication reports: In validation, the model predicted progression to ophthalmopathy a median of roughly 6.1 months before onset, with roughly 68% sensitivity and roughly 77% specificity. Most expanded thyroid clonotypes (frequency above 0.001) were also detected in blood, a finding suggesting that blood repertoires may reflect thyroid immune responses. No statistical method was used to set the sample size in advance, and investigators knew the group allocation. In cross-validation, a model built on a 13 V-J signature told ophthalmopathy apart from stable hyperthyroidism with just under 90% sensitivity and roughly 82% specificity, and in testing the same model reached 80%/75%.

At the junction V is shortened by 0 bases and J by 7 bases, with 8 bases in between. CDR1 and CDR2, looked up from the germline V gene, are SGHRS and YFSETQ. Including the terminal cysteine and phenylalanine, the CDR3 comprises 13 residues. Only the CDR3 portion is preserved as DNA: 39 bases, with reading frame beginning at the first base. Hyperthyroidism patients were newly diagnosed, with disease duration under 2 months, and aged 18 to 65 years. Any patient with an uncontrolled infection, another autoimmune disease, pregnancy or lactation was excluded. Clinical symptoms, serum thyroxine and TRAb, thyroid ultrasound, and orbital computed tomography formed the basis for the diagnoses. For progressor patients, blood was drawn at the first diagnosis of hyperthyroidism, before any ophthalmopathy symptoms had appeared. PBMCs were isolated from roughly 10 ml of fresh peripheral blood by Ficoll-Paque density gradient centrifugation. Progressor patients were first diagnosed with Graves' hyperthyroidism and then developed ophthalmopathy during follow-up. Trizol reagent was used to extract total RNA, and RNA quality was then checked on an Agilent 2100 Bioanalyzer.

Amplification of TCR beta CDR3 regions was carried out from RNA transcripts. The TCR CDR3 was subjected to a first round of RT-PCR using the HTBI primer set and the Qiagen OneStep RT-PCR kit. Libraries were constructed in a second round of multiplex PCR, after which size selection and purification were performed. The libraries were sequenced on an Illumina HiSeq2000 using paired-end 100 bp reads. Turning to the authors' computational methods: Raw data were processed with SOAPnuke, discarding reads with adapters, uncalled bases, mean Phred below 15, or no exact constant-primer or identifier match. COPE v1.2.5 was used to merge high-quality paired reads, and clonotypes were defined as unique nucleotide sequences. Clonotypes were aligned to IMGT TRBV, TRBD and TRBJ reference segments using MiTCR v1.1. Analysis was restricted to V-J combinations with a frequency above 0.0001, which covered roughly 99% of repertoires. The TCS score was defined as the ratio of F50 (clonal expansion) to E x V (chaos), calculated using BLOSUM62-based TCRdist between CDR3 peptides within each V-J. Welch's t-statistics and random forest reduced 514 V-J features to 13, which were used in a naive Bayes classifier (R e1071). TCRdb cleaned the public reads at Q25 with fastp, built clones with MiXCR and kept in-frame beta chains. Merged by CDR3 protein, the rows form single entries marked with the most common genes and DNA. TCRdb, not the original authors, processed these V and J calls. This sample has approximately 720,000 distinct CDR3 sequences in its table, and around 20% of those were observed once. The ten largest make up about a sixth of the sample.

The TCR comes from a woman aged 45-60 years with Graves' hyperthyroidism that later progressed to Graves' ophthalmopathy. The sample comprised blood. The rearranged segments are TRBV5-1 and TRBJ2-1; the D gene identity is not certain. The CDR3 protein is CASSLEPWNEQFF. The DNA sequence reads TGCGCCAGCAGCTTGGAGCCGTGGAATGAGCAGTTCTTC.